Following are 16 T cell receptor beta chains from one sample sequenced in a study of blood T cell repertoires in COVID-19. Only in-frame clones appear in the TCRdb table, and some are missing; sequencing was by immunoSEQ multiplex PCR. The sample has 330,000 or so clones, about 90% seen once. Material for sequencing was PBMCs or T cells enriched from blood (not recorded which). These receptors were collected from a woman in her 30s who had recovered from COVID-19.

The chain links TRBV2 to TRBJ1-1; the D gene is possibly TRBD1 (6 bases). This CDR3 contains 13 residues. V gave up 5 bases and J gave up 7 bases, with 14 bases separating them. Germline CDR1 is SNHLY and CDR2 is FYNNEI. The CDR3 here is CASSQGIFNEAFF. DNA of the CDR3: TGTGCCAGCAGTCAGGGGATCTTTAATGAAGCTTTCTTT.

The J gene is TRBJ1-1, the V gene TRBV27; 12 bases agree with TRBD1. Germline V gene data show CDR1 as MNHEY and CDR2 as SMNVEV (reference sequence). This CDR3 comprises 13 residues. In DNA form, the CDR3 reads TGTGTAGTCAGGGGACAGGGGGCGAGTCCGGCTTTCTTT. Residues: CVVRGQGASPAFF.

This clone came up once. The rearrangement joins TRBV7-2 to TRBJ1-5, with a weak D call TRBD1 (6 bases). V was pared by 2 bases and J by 9 bases, with 20 bases between. Germline V gene lookup returns CDR1 SGHTA and CDR2 FQGNSA. The CDR3 covers 16 residues. CDR3 in DNA: TGTGCCAGCAGCTTAAGCGGGGGCGGGCAAAAATTGCCCCAGCATTTT. It encodes CASSLSGGGQKLPQHF.

The rearrangement links TRBV7-9 to TRBJ2-5, with D perhaps TRBD1 (5 bases). Germline-derived CDR1 and CDR2 are SEHNR and FQNEAQ (reference sequence). V dropped 3 bases and J dropped 5 bases, with 13 bases sitting between them. The CDR3 has 14 amino acids. The DNA of the CDR3 is TGTGCCAGCAGCTTGTTCAGGGATGGGGAGACCCAGTACTTC. It is translated as CASSLFRDGETQYF.

The rearrangement uses TRBV14 and TRBJ2-3; no reliable D call. CDR3 length equals 12 residues. V was pared by 3 bases and J by 7 bases, with 8 bases between. CDR1 is SGHDN, CDR2 FVKESK, per germline. The CDR3 sequence is CASSQNTNTQYF. CDR3 nucleotides: TGTGCCAGCAGCCAGAACACGAATACGCAGTATTTT.

The rearrangement links TRBV28 to TRBJ1-5; 10 bases line up with TRBD1. Germline V lookup: CDR1 MDHEN, CDR2 SYDVKM. The trim removed 4 bases at V and 5 bases at J, leaving 8 bases unmatched. The CDR3 extends over 16 amino acids. The CDR3 sequence: CASSSLRQGAHQPQHF. CDR3 nucleotides: TGTGCCAGCAGTTCCCTTAGACAGGGGGCCCATCAGCCCCAGCATTTT.

The V and J genes are TRBV19 and TRBJ2-7; 9 bases match TRBD1. The germline CDR1 and CDR2 sequences are LNHDA and SQIVND (reference sequence). The CDR3 sequence is 15 residues long. J gave up 3 bases and V 6 bases, and 9 bases lay outside the gene matches. As DNA, the CDR3 is TGTGCCAGTAGGCCGGGACAGGGTTTAGGCTACGAGCAGTACTTC. It is translated as CASRPGQGLGYEQYF.

V usage is TRBV11-1 and J usage is TRBJ2-5; no firm D call. Germline CDR1 is SGHAT and CDR2 is FQDESV (reference sequence). Between the trimmed V and J ends, which lost 5 bases and 5 bases, there was a span of 15 bases. The CDR3 spans 14 residues. The CDR3 sequence is CASSPEFSVETQYF. CDR3 in DNA: TGTGCCAGCAGCCCGGAGTTTTCGGTGGAGACCCAGTACTTC.

The CDR3 bases are TGTGCCAGCAGTGGGGGCCGTGGAGGGGTCAATGAGCAGTTCTTC. It specifies CASSGGRGGVNEQFF. The chain couples TRBV2 to TRBJ2-1; weak D call: TRBD2 (6 bases). V dropped 4 bases and J dropped 6 bases, with 16 bases sitting between them. The germline V gene encodes CDR1 SNHLY and CDR2 FYNNEI. CDR3 length: 15 residues.

In its sample, this clone was seen once. The rearrangement uses TRBV25-1 and TRBJ1-4; D unclear. V dropped 2 bases and J dropped 5 bases, with 12 bases sitting between them. This CDR3 contains 15 residues. CDR1 is MGHDK and CDR2 is SYGVNS in the germline V gene. The CDR3 DNA reads as TGTGCCAGCAGTGAACCCAGAGGGATGAATGAAAAACTGTTTTTT. Its protein product is CASSEPRGMNEKLFF.

The chain joins TRBV5-1 to TRBJ2-1; D is unresolved. V was pared by 1 base and J by 4 bases, with 9 bases between. Germline V gene lookup returns CDR1 SGHRS and CDR2 YFSETQ. The CDR3 has 14 amino acids. Here the CDR3 DNA reads TGCGCCAGCAGCTTGATGCCAGAATACAATGAGCAGTTCTTC. It yields the protein CASSLMPEYNEQFF.

The rearrangement joins TRBV3-1 (or the pseudogene TRBV3-2) to TRBJ2-7; a possible D gene is TRBD2 (6 bases). The CDR3 contains 13 residues. Per germline, CDR1 LGHDT and CDR2 YNNKEL (reference sequence). Trimming pared 4 bases from V and 5 bases from J, leaving 12 bases between. The CDR3 loop reads CASSLGLPDEQYF. CDR3 nucleotide sequence: TGTGCCAGCAGCCTAGGACTACCCGACGAGCAGTACTTC.

The chain employs TRBV19 and TRBJ1-2; 7 nucleotides align to TRBD1. With V trimmed by 6 bases and J by 2 bases, 6 bases remained unmatched. The CDR3 loop spans 14 amino acids. Germline V gene lookup returns CDR1 LNHDA and CDR2 SQIVND (reference sequence). The DNA for the CDR3 is TGTGCCAGTAGCCCCGGCAGGGGGAACTATGGCTACACCTTC. The encoded protein is CASSPGRGNYGYTF.

This chain uses TRBV7-2 with TRBJ1-2; D is undetermined. Germline values: CDR1 SGHTA, CDR2 FQGNSA. This CDR3 has 14 residues. V lost 3 bases and J lost 0, with 8 bases in between. The CDR3 region is CASSLEQTNYGYTF. The CDR3 DNA follows: TGTGCCAGCAGCTTGGAACAGACTAACTATGGCTACACCTTC.

The chain links TRBV9 to TRBJ2-7, with 7 bases fitting TRBD1. Germline V gene sequence: CDR1 SGDLS, CDR2 YYNGEE. The length of the CDR3 is 15 residues. V shed 4 bases, J shed 1 base, and the junction held 8 bases outside the gene matches. CDR3 region: CASSPWTGDSYEQYF. In DNA form, the CDR3 reads TGTGCCAGCAGCCCTTGGACAGGCGATTCCTACGAGCAGTACTTC.

V usage is TRBV18 and J usage is TRBJ2-2; 7 nucleotides agree with TRBD2. Germline V CDR1 and CDR2: KGHSH, LQKENI. Unmatched junction bases numbered 6, after V lost 4 bases and J lost 4 bases. The CDR3 is 15 residues long. The CDR3, as DNA: TGTGCCAGCTCACGCGGGAGTTCGGGCACCGGGGAGCTGTTTTTT. Its protein is CASSRGSSGTGELFF.